These T cell receptor beta chains were read from a single sample in a study of blood T cell repertoires in COVID-19. The table came from immunoSEQ multiplex PCR; TCRdb's copy has only in-frame clones and leaves some out. The profile shows about 120,000 clones, approximately 90% of them singletons. Sequenced sample: peripheral blood. These receptors all come from a human donor with active COVID-19. The donor label of this sample is uncertain. Each CDR3 is given with its conserved first and last residue. D genes are given only for firm matches. A row's size may be missing; if present it is once, few, many or a size class.

V gene,clone size,D gene,J gene,CDR3 protein,CDR3 DNA
TRBV10-2,.,TRBD2,TRBJ2-7,CASLGTSGYEQYF,TGCGCCAGCTTAGGGACTAGCGGGTACGAGCAGTACTTC
TRBV28,.,.,TRBJ1-5,CASPASRTHPSNQPQHF,TGTGCCAGCCCCGCCTCCCGGACACACCCAAGCAATCAGCCCCAGCATTTT
TRBV2,.,.,TRBJ2-1,CASRGQTHYNEQFF,TGTGCCAGCCGCGGACAGACACATTACAATGAGCAGTTCTTC
TRBV9,.,TRBD1,TRBJ2-6,CASSANPGGQAFSGANVLTF,TGTGCCAGCAGCGCAAACCCCGGGGGACAGGCCTTCTCTGGGGCCAACGTCCTGACTTTC
TRBV3-1/TRBV3-2,.,TRBD1,TRBJ1-6,CASSRTQGARNSPLHF,TGTGCCAGCAGTCGAACCCAGGGGGCGAGGAATTCACCCCTCCACTTT
TRBV6-5,.,TRBD1,TRBJ2-7,CASRRQGAAEQYF,TGTGCCAGTAGAAGACAGGGGGCGGCCGAGCAGTACTTC
TRBV6-1,.,.,TRBJ2-1,CASSEFRRSSYNEQFF,TGTGCCAGCAGTGAATTCCGAAGGAGCTCCTACAATGAGCAGTTCTTC
TRBV6-5,.,TRBD1,TRBJ1-2,CASSRTGKGGYTF,TGTGCCAGCAGTCGGACAGGGAAAGGTGGCTACACCTTC
TRBV6-6,.,.,TRBJ1-1,CASSYNGDGLTEAFF,TGTGCCAGCAGTTATAACGGGGATGGGTTAACTGAAGCTTTCTTT
TRBV7-2,.,.,TRBJ1-6,CASSYDSSYNSPLHF,TGTGCCAGCAGCTATGATAGCTCCTATAATTCACCCCTCCACTTT
TRBV30,.,TRBD1,TRBJ2-1,CAWSVWAGGSYNEQFF,TGTGCCTGGAGTGTATGGGCAGGGGGCTCCTACAATGAGCAGTTCTTC
TRBV5-4,once,.,TRBJ2-3,CASSPVGTDTQYF,TGTGCCAGCAGCCCGGTCGGCACAGATACGCAGTATTTT
TRBV15,.,TRBD2,TRBJ2-4,CATSRGRSGAKNIQYF,TGTGCCACCAGCAGAGGGCGAAGCGGGGCTAAAAACATTCAGTACTTC
TRBV9,.,TRBD1,TRBJ1-5,CASSPPGTGNQPQHF,TGTGCCAGCAGCCCCCCCGGGACAGGGAATCAGCCCCAGCATTTT